This TCR beta chain emerged from a study of CD8+ T cells in alopecia areata. Study information: Tofacitinib therapy lasting 6 to 18 months was followed by 6 months off drug. Overall study results and limits: In lesional scalp, particularly from alopecia totalis/universalis, clonality was higher than in normal scalp. In blood and scalp, many expanded lesional clones persisted during tofacitinib.

CDR1 and CDR2 from the germline V gene are SQVTM and ANQGSEA. The CDR3 loop spans 14 amino acids. Trimming shortened V by 5 bases and J by 1 base, and 13 bases separated the two germline ends. Treatment defined: oral pan-JAK inhibitor, 5-10 mg twice daily. Following RNA extraction, reverse transcription yielded cDNA that acted as the sequencing template. Assay used: immunoSEQ multiplex PCR; TCRdb lists only in-frame clones, some missing. This table has 150,000 or so clones, roughly 65% appearing once. There are a few counts of this clone. Its antigen is undetermined. The rearrangement uses TRBV29-1 and TRBJ2-3, with D perhaps being TRBD1 or TRBD2 (6 bases each). This clonotype was sampled from a human donor with alopecia areata. This specimen was CD4+ T cells sorted from blood, taken at week 4, from a patient treated with tofacitinib. CDR3 sequence: CSVTSGAGTDTQYF. CDR3 nucleotides: TGCAGCGTTACTTCGGGGGCAGGCACAGATACGCAGTATTTT.